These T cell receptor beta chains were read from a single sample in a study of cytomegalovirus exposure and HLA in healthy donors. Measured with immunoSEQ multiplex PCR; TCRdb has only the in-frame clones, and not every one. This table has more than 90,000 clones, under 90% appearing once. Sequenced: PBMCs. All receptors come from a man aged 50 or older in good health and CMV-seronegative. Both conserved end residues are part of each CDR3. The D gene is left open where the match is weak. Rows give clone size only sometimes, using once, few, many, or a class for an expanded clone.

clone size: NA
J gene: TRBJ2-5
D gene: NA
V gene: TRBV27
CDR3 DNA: TGTGCCAGCAGTTTACGGGAGCAAGAGACCCAGTACTTC
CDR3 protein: CASSLREQETQYF

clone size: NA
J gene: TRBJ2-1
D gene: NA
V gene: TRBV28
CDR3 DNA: TGTGCCAGCGGGGACATAGCCAGTGAGCAGTTCTTC
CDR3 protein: CASGDIASEQFF

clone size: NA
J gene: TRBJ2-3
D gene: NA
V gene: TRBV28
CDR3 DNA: TGTGCCAGCAGTCCCCCGGGGTGGCAGGGGTCCGATACGCAGTATTTT
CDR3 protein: CASSPPGWQGSDTQYF

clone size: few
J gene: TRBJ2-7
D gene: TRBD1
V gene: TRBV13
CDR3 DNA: TGTGCCAGCAGCGTGGACAGGACCTCCTACGAGCAGTACTTC
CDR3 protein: CASSVDRTSYEQYF

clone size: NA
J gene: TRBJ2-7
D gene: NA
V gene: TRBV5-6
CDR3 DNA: TGTGCCAGCAGCGCCACAGGGACGGTCGACGAGCAGTACTTC
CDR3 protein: CASSATGTVDEQYF

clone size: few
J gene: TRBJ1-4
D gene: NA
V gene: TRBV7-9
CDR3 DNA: TGTGCCAGCAGCCCCTCCTGGACATCCTCAACTAATGAAAAACTGTTTTTT
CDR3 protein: CASSPSWTSSTNEKLFF

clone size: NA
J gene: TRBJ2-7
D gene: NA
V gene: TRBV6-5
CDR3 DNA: TGTGCCAGCAGTACGGGACTCGCACAGTACGAGCAGTACTTC
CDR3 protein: CASSTGLAQYEQYF

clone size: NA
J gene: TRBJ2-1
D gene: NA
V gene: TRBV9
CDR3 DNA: TGTGCCAGCAACGGAGGAGGCCCCGCGGGCGATGAGCAGTTCTTC
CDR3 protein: CASNGGGPAGDEQFF

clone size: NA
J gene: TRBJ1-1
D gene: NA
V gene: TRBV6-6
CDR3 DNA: TGTGCCAGCAGTTCTCAGCCCCCGGGCACTGAAGCTTTCTTT
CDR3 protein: CASSSQPPGTEAFF

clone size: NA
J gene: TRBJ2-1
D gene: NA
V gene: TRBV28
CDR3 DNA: TGTGCCAGCAGTTTCGTAGGGAGTCGTGAGCAGTTCTTC
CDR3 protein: CASSFVGSREQFF

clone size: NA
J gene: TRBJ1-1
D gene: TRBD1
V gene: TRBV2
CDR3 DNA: TGTGCCAGCAGTAGGGACAGGAACACTGAAGCTTTCTTT
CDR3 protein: CASSRDRNTEAFF

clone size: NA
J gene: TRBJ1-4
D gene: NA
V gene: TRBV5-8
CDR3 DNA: TGTGCCAGCAGCCGACGGACAGTGGCCCGAGAAAAACTGTTTTTT
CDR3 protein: CASSRRTVAREKLFF

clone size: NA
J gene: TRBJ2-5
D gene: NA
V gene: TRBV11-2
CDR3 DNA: TGTGCCAGCAGCGCCGCCCTAGCGAAAAGGACCCAGTACTTC
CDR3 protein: CASSAALAKRTQYF

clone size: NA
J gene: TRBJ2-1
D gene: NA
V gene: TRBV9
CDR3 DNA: TGTGCCAGCAGCCCCATCACAGGGTCGGTAATGTCCAATGAGCAGTTCTTC
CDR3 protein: CASSPITGSVMSNEQFF

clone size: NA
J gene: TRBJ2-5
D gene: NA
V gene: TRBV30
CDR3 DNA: TGTGCCTGGGCGGGCCCGAGATGGGAGACCCAGTACTTC
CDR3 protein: CAWAGPRWETQYF

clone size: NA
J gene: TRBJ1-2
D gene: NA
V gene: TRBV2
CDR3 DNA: TGTGCCAGCAGGGACAATAACTATGGCTACACCTTC
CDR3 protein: CASRDNNYGYTF

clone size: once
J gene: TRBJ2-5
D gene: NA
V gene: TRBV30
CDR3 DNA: TGTGCCTGGAGTGTTTCGATGGCCCAAGAGACCCAGTACTTC
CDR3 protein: CAWSVSMAQETQYF

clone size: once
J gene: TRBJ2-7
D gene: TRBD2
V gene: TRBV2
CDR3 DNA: TGTGCCAGCACGGGGGGAACTTCCTACGAGCAGTACTTC
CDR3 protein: CASTGGTSYEQYF

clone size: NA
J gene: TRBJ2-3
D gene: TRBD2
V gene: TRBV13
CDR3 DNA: TGTGCCAGCAGCTTTCTTAGCGGGCCTAGCACAGATACGCAGTATTTT
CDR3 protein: CASSFLSGPSTDTQYF

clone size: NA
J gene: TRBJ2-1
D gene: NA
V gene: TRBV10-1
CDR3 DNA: TGCGCCAGCAGTAGGACAGACAATGAGCAGTTCTTC
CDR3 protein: CASSRTDNEQFF

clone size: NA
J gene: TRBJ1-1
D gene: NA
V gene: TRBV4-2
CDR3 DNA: TGTGCCAGCAGCCAAAGGCGGGAGCGGACTGAAGCTTTCTTT
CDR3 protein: CASSQRRERTEAFF

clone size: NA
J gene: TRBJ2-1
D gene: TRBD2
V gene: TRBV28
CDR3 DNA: TGTGCCAGCAGAACCGCGGGCGGGAGCTCCTACAATGAGCAGTTCTTC
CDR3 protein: CASRTAGGSSYNEQFF

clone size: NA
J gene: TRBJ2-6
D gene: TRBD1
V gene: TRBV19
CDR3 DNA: TGTGCCAGTACCCCGACAGGGACGTACTCTGGGGCCAACGTCCTGACTTTC
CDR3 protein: CASTPTGTYSGANVLTF

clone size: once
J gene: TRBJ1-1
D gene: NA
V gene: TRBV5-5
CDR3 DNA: TGTGCCAGCAGCGTGGATCCTCACTCTGAAGCTTTCTTT
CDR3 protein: CASSVDPHSEAFF

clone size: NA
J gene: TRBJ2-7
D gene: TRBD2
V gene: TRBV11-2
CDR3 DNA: TGTGCCAGCAGCTTATTACCGGGACTAGCGGCCTCCGGAGAGCAGTACTTC
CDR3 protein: CASSLLPGLAASGEQYF

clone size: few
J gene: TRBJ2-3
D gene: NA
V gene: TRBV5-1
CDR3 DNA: TGCGCCAGCAGCGTCCTAGCGTCTGAGTCAGATACGCAGTATTTT
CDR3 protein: CASSVLASESDTQYF

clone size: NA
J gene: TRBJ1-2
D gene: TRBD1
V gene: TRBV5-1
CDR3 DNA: TGCGCCAGCAGCCCCGGGACAGGGGACGGCTACACCTTC
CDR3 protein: CASSPGTGDGYTF